The subject of this entry is one T cell receptor beta chain. Time point noted: baseline pretreatment blood. The treatment here: 15 Gy SBRT to primary tumor, nephrectomy 4 weeks later. Clear cell pathology was present in this patient's renal cell carcinoma. The sample is drawn from a study of radiation and T cells in renal cell carcinoma. CDR1 is SGHNT, CDR2 YYREEE, per germline (reference sequence). V was clipped by 4 bases and J by 5 bases; unmatched bases: 8. This CDR3 region has 17 residues. Using immunoSEQ multiplex PCR, the repertoire was profiled, and TCRdb retains in-frame clones only, with some absent. Here the sample spans some 110,000 clones, around 80% being singletons.

Sequencing used blood, obtained from a patient whose treatment included radiotherapy and nephrectomy. This sequence originates from a woman aged 60-75 years with renal cell carcinoma. The V call is TRBV5-4, the J call TRBJ2-1; TRBD2 matches 14 bases. The CDR3 spells CASSVPGLAGENNEQFF. In nucleotides, the CDR3 is TGTGCCAGCAGCGTCCCGGGACTAGCGGGAGAAAACAATGAGCAGTTCTTC.